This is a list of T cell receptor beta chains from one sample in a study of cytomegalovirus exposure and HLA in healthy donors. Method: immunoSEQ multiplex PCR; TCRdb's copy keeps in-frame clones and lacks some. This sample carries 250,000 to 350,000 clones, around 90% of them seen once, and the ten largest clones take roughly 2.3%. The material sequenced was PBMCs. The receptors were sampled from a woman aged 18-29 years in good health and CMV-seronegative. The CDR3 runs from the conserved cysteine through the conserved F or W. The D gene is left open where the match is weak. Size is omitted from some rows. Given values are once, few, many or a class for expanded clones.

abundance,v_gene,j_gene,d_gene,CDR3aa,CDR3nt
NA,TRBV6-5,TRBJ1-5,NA,CASSYSAGSVQPQHF,TGTGCCAGCAGTTACTCGGCGGGTAGTGTACAGCCCCAGCATTTT
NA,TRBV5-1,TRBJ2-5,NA,CASSLFGEETQYF,TGCGCCAGCAGCTTGTTCGGGGAGGAGACCCAGTACTTC
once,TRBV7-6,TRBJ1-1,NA,CASSLYRTANTEAFF,TGTGCCAGCAGCTTATACAGGACAGCGAACACTGAAGCTTTCTTT
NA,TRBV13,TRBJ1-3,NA,CASSYLGVGGNTIYF,TGTGCCAGCAGCTACCTCGGGGTGGGCGGAAACACCATATATTTT
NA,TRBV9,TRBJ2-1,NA,CASSVAARGDLNNEQFF,TGTGCCAGCAGCGTAGCGGCTCGCGGGGACCTGAATAATGAGCAGTTCTTC
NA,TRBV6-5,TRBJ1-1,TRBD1,CASSRAFKQGPEAFF,TGTGCCAGCAGTCGCGCCTTTAAACAGGGGCCTGAAGCTTTCTTT
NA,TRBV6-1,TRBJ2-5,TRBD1,CASNRDRVFQETQYF,TGTGCCAGCAACCGGGACAGGGTGTTCCAAGAGACCCAGTACTTC
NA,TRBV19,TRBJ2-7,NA,CASSRNRDASYEQYF,TGTGCCAGTAGTAGGAACAGGGACGCATCCTACGAGCAGTACTTC
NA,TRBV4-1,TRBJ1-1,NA,CASSQQRLRVPEAFF,TGCGCCAGCAGCCAACAGAGACTCCGAGTTCCTGAAGCTTTCTTT
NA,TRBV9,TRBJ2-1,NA,CASSVGLYDPDGNEQFF,TGTGCCAGCAGCGTCGGGTTGTATGATCCAGACGGCAATGAGCAGTTCTTC
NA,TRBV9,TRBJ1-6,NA,CASSDGPDSNSPLHF,TGTGCCAGCAGCGATGGGCCGGATAGTAATTCACCCCTCCACTTT
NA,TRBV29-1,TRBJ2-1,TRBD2,CSVNSGGPYNEQFF,TGCAGCGTAAATAGCGGGGGCCCATACAATGAGCAGTTCTTC
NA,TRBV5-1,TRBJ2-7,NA,CASSLERHEQYF,TGCGCCAGCAGCTTGGAGAGGCACGAGCAGTACTTC
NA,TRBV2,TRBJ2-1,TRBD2,CASKEMGTSGEQFF,TGTGCCAGCAAAGAAATGGGGACTAGCGGTGAGCAGTTCTTC
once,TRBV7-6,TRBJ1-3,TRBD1,CASSLEQYRGWSGNTIYF,TGTGCCAGCAGCTTAGAGCAATACAGGGGTTGGTCTGGAAACACCATATATTTT
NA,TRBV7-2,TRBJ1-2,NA,CASSLQANSGYTF,TGTGCCAGCAGCTTACAGGCCAACTCTGGCTACACCTTC
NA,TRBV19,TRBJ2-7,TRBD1,CASSIGTGLYEQYF,TGTGCCAGTAGTATCGGGACAGGGCTGTACGAGCAGTACTTC
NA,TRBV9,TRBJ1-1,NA,CASSVDRGTEAFF,TGTGCCAGCAGCGTAGATCGAGGGACTGAAGCTTTCTTT
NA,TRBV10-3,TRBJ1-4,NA,CAISESIGRGGEGNEKLFF,TGTGCCATCAGTGAGTCGATTGGGCGTGGCGGGGAAGGGAATGAAAAACTGTTTTTT
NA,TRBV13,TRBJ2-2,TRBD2,CASSRTITSAPGELFF,TGTGCCAGCAGCCGGACCATTACTAGCGCGCCCGGGGAGCTGTTTTTT
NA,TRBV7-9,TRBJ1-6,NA,CSSSLSAGVNSPLHF,TGTTCCAGCAGCTTATCGGCAGGGGTGAATTCACCCCTCCACTTT
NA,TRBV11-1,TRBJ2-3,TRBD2,CASSRSSGGAHGADTQYF,TGTGCCAGCAGCCGGTCTAGCGGGGGGGCCCACGGCGCAGATACGCAGTATTTT
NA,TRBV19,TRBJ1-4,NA,CASNQGSLTNEKLFF,TGTGCCAGCAATCAGGGCAGCCTAACTAATGAAAAACTGTTTTTT
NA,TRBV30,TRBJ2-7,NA,CAWSERALSYEQYF,TGTGCCTGGAGCGAGCGCGCGTTATCCTACGAGCAGTACTTC
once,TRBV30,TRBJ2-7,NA,CAWSPGDGPYEQYF,TGTGCCTGGAGTCCGGGAGATGGCCCCTACGAGCAGTACTTC
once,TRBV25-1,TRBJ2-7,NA,CASSDSRGTLMQYF,TGTGCCAGCAGTGATTCGCGAGGAACCCTAATGCAGTACTTC
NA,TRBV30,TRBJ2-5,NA,CAWSPDSRETQYF,TGTGCCTGGAGTCCAGACTCGAGAGAGACCCAGTACTTC
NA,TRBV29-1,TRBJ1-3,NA,CSVDRDTGGGNTIYF,TGCAGCGTTGATCGCGACACTGGAGGAGGGAACACCATATATTTT
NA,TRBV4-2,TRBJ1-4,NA,CASSRTDTPLEKLFF,TGTGCCAGCAGCCGAACGGACACGCCTCTTGAAAAACTGTTTTTT
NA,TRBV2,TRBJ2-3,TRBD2,CASSFLAGGGTDTQYF,TGTGCCAGCAGCTTTCTAGCGGGGGGGGGCACAGATACGCAGTATTTT
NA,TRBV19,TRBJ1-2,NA,CASSIGPAGGYGYTF,TGTGCCAGTAGTATAGGGCCGGCGGGGGGATATGGCTACACCTTC
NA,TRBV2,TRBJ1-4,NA,CASRVYPYEKLFF,TGTGCCAGCAGGGTCTATCCTTATGAAAAACTGTTTTTT
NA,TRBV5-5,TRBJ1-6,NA,CASSLPGDSPLHF,TGTGCCAGCAGCTTGCCGGGTGATTCACCCCTCCACTTT
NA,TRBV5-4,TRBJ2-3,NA,CASSWGGTDTQYF,TGTGCCAGCAGCTGGGGGGGCACAGATACGCAGTATTTT
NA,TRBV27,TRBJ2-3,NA,CASSFSGELTWTDTQYF,TGTGCCAGCAGTTTTTCTGGGGAGCTGACTTGGACAGATACGCAGTATTTT
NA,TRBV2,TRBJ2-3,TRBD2,CASSELAGAPEDTQYF,TGTGCCAGCAGTGAACTAGCGGGGGCGCCAGAAGATACGCAGTATTTT
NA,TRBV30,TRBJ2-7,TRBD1,CAWSPGTGVTYEQYF,TGTGCCTGGAGTCCCGGGACAGGGGTAACCTACGAGCAGTACTTC
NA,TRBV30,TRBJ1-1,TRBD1,CAGQGPWRTEAFF,TGTGCCGGACAGGGGCCCTGGAGGACTGAAGCTTTCTTT
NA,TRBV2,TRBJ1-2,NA,CASSTANYGYTF,TGTGCCAGTTCGACAGCTAACTATGGCTACACCTTC
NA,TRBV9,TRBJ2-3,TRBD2,CASSVEGLAGGTDTQYF,TGTGCCAGCAGCGTAGAGGGACTAGCGGGGGGCACAGATACGCAGTATTTT
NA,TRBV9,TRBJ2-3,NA,CASRRLGDSEDTQYF,TGTGCCAGCAGACGACTAGGCGATTCCGAAGATACGCAGTATTTT
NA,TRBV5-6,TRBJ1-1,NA,CASSFSPGGTEAFF,TGTGCCAGCAGCTTTTCACCCGGCGGGACTGAAGCTTTCTTT
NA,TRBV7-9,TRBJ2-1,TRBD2,CASGKTSGGGYNEQFF,TGTGCCAGCGGAAAAACTAGCGGGGGGGGTTACAATGAGCAGTTCTTC
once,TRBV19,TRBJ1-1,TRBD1,CASSFTGGGTEAFF,TGTGCCAGTAGCTTCACAGGGGGAGGCACTGAAGCTTTCTTT
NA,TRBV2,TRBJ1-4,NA,CASSETQTGIGVEKLFF,TGTGCCAGCAGTGAAACCCAGACAGGAATTGGGGTTGAAAAACTGTTTTTT
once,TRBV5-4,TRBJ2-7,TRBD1,CASSLWTGRYEQYF,TGTGCCAGCAGCCTTTGGACAGGGCGCTACGAGCAGTACTTC
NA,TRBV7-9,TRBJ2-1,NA,CASSPPGLPEVNEQFF,TGTGCCAGCAGCCCCCCGGGACTCCCGGAAGTCAATGAGCAGTTCTTC
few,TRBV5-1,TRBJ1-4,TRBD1,CASSRSQGASNEKLFF,TGCGCCAGCAGTCGGAGCCAGGGGGCCTCAAATGAAAAACTGTTTTTT
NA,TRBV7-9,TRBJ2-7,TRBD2,CASSPRGGHEQYF,TGTGCCAGCAGCCCCCGGGGGGGGCACGAGCAGTACTTC
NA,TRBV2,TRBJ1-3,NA,CASSGRTSYSGNTIYF,TGTGCCAGCAGTGGGAGGACCAGCTACTCTGGAAACACCATATATTTT
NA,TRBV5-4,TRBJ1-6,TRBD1,CASSLGQGGYSPLHF,TGTGCCAGCAGCTTGGGACAGGGGGGATATTCACCCCTCCACTTT
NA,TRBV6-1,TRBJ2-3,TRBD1,CASSVRDRGRTDTQYF,TGTGCCAGCAGTGTCCGGGACAGGGGTCGAACAGATACGCAGTATTTT
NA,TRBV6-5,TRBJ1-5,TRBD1,CASSRTGGDQPQHF,TGTGCCAGCAGTCGGACAGGGGGGGATCAGCCCCAGCATTTT
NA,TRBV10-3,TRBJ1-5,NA,CAISGAEGDQPQHF,TGTGCCATCAGTGGGGCCGAGGGCGATCAGCCCCAGCATTTT
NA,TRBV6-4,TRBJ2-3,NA,CASRGGDTQYF,TGTGCCAGCAGAGGGGGAGATACGCAGTATTTT
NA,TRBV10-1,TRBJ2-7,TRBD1,CASSAGQVGTSSYEQYF,TGCGCCAGCAGTGCAGGACAGGTTGGCACGAGCTCCTACGAGCAGTACTTC
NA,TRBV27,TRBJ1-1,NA,CASSYTRNTEAFF,TGTGCCAGCAGTTACACCCGGAACACTGAAGCTTTCTTT
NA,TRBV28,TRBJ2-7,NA,CASSPGQVVSYEQYF,TGTGCCAGCAGTCCCGGACAAGTAGTCTCCTACGAGCAGTACTTC
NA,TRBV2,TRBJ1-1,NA,CASTSRGSEAFF,TGTGCCAGCACGTCAAGGGGGTCTGAAGCTTTCTTT
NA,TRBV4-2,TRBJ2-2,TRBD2,CASSQAGGGAVGELFF,TGTGCCAGCAGCCAAGCGGGCGGGGGGGCTGTCGGGGAGCTGTTTTTT